The following is a TCR beta chain sequence with its context. What it recognizes is unknown. The PCR was carried out with 60 Vbeta primers and 13 Jbeta primers. The table came from immunoSEQ multiplex PCR; TCRdb's copy has only in-frame clones and leaves some out. The data hold 130,000 or so clones, with 70% to 90% observed a single time. CDR3 length equals 16 residues. The germline CDR1 and CDR2 sequences are SGHDT and YYEEEE. Trimming stripped 4 bases from V and 5 bases from J, with 21 bases between. This entry belongs to a study of cytomegalovirus exposure and HLA in healthy donors. About the research overall: Samples from HLA-typed donors yielded approximately 80 million unique TCRs in an early data release.

Regarding the study as a whole: In a later analysis, common viral pathogens appeared linked to several of the most significant clusters. Earlier findings revealed that most TCR beta V segments proved productive either about 87% or about 30% of the time.

The V gene is TRBV5-6, the J gene TRBJ1-1, with D perhaps TRBD1 (6 bases). The sample taken for sequencing was PBMCs. The TCR originated in a man between 40 and 49 years old in good health and CMV-seronegative. The DNA for the CDR3 is TGTGCCAGCAGCACCAGGGCAGGGGCGTACTGGACTGAAGCTTTCTTT. This sequence encodes CASSTRAGAYWTEAFF.